The rows below give T cell receptor beta chains drawn from one sample of a study of neoadjuvant anti-PD-1 for oral cavity cancer. TCRdb's table, derived via immunoSEQ multiplex PCR, lists solely in-frame clones and lacks some. The repertoire holds approximately 16,000 clones, with 35% to 40% as singletons. This material consisted of tumor tissue, taken after nivolumab (anti-PD-1) treatment. The origin of the receptors is a person aged 35 to 85 with oral cavity squamous cell carcinoma. Each CDR3 is given with its conserved first and last residue. The D gene is left open where the match is weak. The size entry is marked missing in some rows and otherwise reads once, few, many or a size class.

few	TRBV7-6	-	TRBJ1-5	TGTGCCAGCAGCTTAGATGAGGGGCCCTTGCCCCAGCATTTT	CASSLDEGPLPQHF
many	TRBV19	-	TRBJ2-2	TGTGCCAGTAGTATAGACTCGCTACGGGAGCTGTTTTTT	CASSIDSLRELFF
-	TRBV9	TRBD2	TRBJ2-1	TGTGCCAGCAGCGAAAGGACTAGCGGTGCCTACAATGAGCAGTTCTTC	CASSERTSGAYNEQFF
few	TRBV11-3	-	TRBJ2-2	TGTGCCAGCAGCGCCCAGACCGGGGAGCTGTTTTTT	CASSAQTGELFF
medium-sized	TRBV4-1	-	TRBJ1-2	TGCGCCAGCAGCTACGGGACCAGGGATGGCTACACCTTC	CASSYGTRDGYTF
-	TRBV29-1	TRBD1	TRBJ2-5	TGCAGCGTTGGAAGGACAGGGCGTTTGGAGACCCAGTACTTC	CSVGRTGRLETQYF
-	TRBV4-3	-	TRBJ2-2	TGCGCCAGCAGCCAAGACGTCTTCGGGGCCACGAACACCGGGGAGCTGTTTTTT	CASSQDVFGATNTGELFF
-	TRBV10-3	TRBD2	TRBJ2-1	TGTGCCATCAGTCCCCCTAGCGGGGGTTACAATGAGCAGTTCTTC	CAISPPSGGYNEQFF
medium-sized	TRBV6-5	TRBD1	TRBJ1-5	TGTGCCAGCAGTATCAACAGGGGGCACCTTCAGCCCCAGCATTTT	CASSINRGHLQPQHF
few	TRBV5-1	-	TRBJ2-7	TGCGCCAGCAGTCGGAACAGGGAGTCATCCGAGCAGTACTTC	CASSRNRESSEQYF
-	TRBV25-1	-	TRBJ1-1	TGTGCCAGCAGTGAATCGGTCAGGGGTAACACTGAAGCTTTCTTT	CASSESVRGNTEAFF
-	TRBV6-5	TRBD2	TRBJ2-3	TGTGCCAGCAGTTACAGCGGGGGGCCCCCAGATACGCAGTATTTT	CASSYSGGPPDTQYF
-	TRBV19	TRBD1	TRBJ1-6	TGTGCCAGTAGTCCCCCGGACAGGGCAAATTCACCCCTCCACTTT	CASSPPDRANSPLHF
few	TRBV19	TRBD1	TRBJ1-4	TGTGCCAGTAACGACAGGGGGCGAACTAATGAAAAACTGTTTTTT	CASNDRGRTNEKLFF
-	TRBV19	-	TRBJ1-1	TGTGCCAGTAGTGGAATAGGGGTGCCCTTGAACACTGAAGCTTTCTTT	CASSGIGVPLNTEAFF
few	TRBV7-8	-	TRBJ1-5	TGTGCCAGCAGCTTAGAGGTTTTGAGCAATCAGCCCCAGCATTTT	CASSLEVLSNQPQHF
-	TRBV29-1	-	TRBJ2-7	TGCAGCGCCACGAACACCAACTCCTACGAGCAGTACTTC	CSATNTNSYEQYF
-	TRBV4-3	-	TRBJ1-4	TGCGCCAGCAGCCAAGTTATGGGGGCTACTAATGAAAAACTGTTTTTT	CASSQVMGATNEKLFF
-	TRBV28	-	TRBJ2-7	TGTGCCAGCAGTAAGTTCTACGAGCAGTACTTC	CASSKFYEQYF
few	TRBV10-2	-	TRBJ2-1	TGCGCCAGCAGCCCTGGGCCCTCATACAATGAGCAGTTCTTC	CASSPGPSYNEQFF
-	TRBV7-2	-	TRBJ1-2	TGTGCCAGCAGCTTAGTACGATCGGCCTATGGCTACACCTTC	CASSLVRSAYGYTF
medium-sized	TRBV5-4	-	TRBJ1-6	TGTGCCAGCAGCTTGATAGCCGGGACAATTAATTCACCCCTCCACTTT	CASSLIAGTINSPLHF
few	TRBV4-1	-	TRBJ2-6	TGCGCCAGCAGCCAAGAAGGGGGTTATAGCTCTGGGGCCAACGTCCTGACTTTC	CASSQEGGYSSGANVLTF
-	TRBV7-6	TRBD1	TRBJ2-7	TGTGCCAGCAGCTTAGGGGACAGGTTGGGCGAGCAGTACTTC	CASSLGDRLGEQYF
few	TRBV6-1	-	TRBJ1-6	TGTGCCAGCAGTGGCGTCAGGAATAATTCACCCCTCCACTTT	CASSGVRNNSPLHF
-	TRBV7-9	-	TRBJ2-1	TGTGCCAGCAGACCGCCGTGGAGCTCCTACAATGAGCAGTTCTTC	CASRPPWSSYNEQFF
-	TRBV5-1	-	TRBJ2-7	TGCGCCAGCAGCTTGGGGCAGGAGGGCTACGAGCAGTACTTC	CASSLGQEGYEQYF
few	TRBV30	TRBD1	TRBJ1-1	TGTGCCTGGAGGGGACAGGCGGACGGTGAAGCTTTCTTT	CAWRGQADGEAFF
-	TRBV19	-	TRBJ1-5	TGTGCCAGTAGGTGGGCGGCGGGATTGGGAAATCAGCCCCAGCATTTT	CASRWAAGLGNQPQHF
-	TRBV5-6	-	TRBJ2-7	TGTGCCAGCAGCTTGGGGCTAGTGGCTCACGAGCAGTACTTC	CASSLGLVAHEQYF
-	TRBV5-4	TRBD1	TRBJ1-2	TGTGCCAGCAGCTTGGACAGGGGGAGGAACTATGGCTACACCTTC	CASSLDRGRNYGYTF